This entry describes one TCR beta chain. This sample is drawn from a study of blood T cell repertoires in COVID-19. Participants spanned ages about 18 to 89 years and resided in around 25 US areas. Cohort placement rested on clinical history that participants reported themselves. CDR1 is SGHDT, CDR2 YYEEEE, per germline. Trimming removed 7 bases from V and 2 bases from J, with 8 bases in between. The CDR3 extends over 12 amino acids. In the source study's methods: Reference gene primer amplification in the assay estimated nucleated cell counts. The data were produced by immunoSEQ multiplex PCR, yet TCRdb's version contains in-frame clones alone and is incomplete. The D gene and trimming were derived from the DNA, and the V and J assignments and clone size from that table. The table shows roughly 350,000 clones, with more than 85% occurring only once.

The origin of this receptor is a woman in her thirties who had recovered from COVID-19. V is TRBV5-6 and J is TRBJ2-3; perhaps TRBD2 as D (5 bases). The sequenced material came from PBMCs or T cells enriched from blood (not recorded which). The CDR3 DNA reads TGTGCCAGCGGGGAGCACACAGATACGCAGTATTTT. Translating gives CASGEHTDTQYF.